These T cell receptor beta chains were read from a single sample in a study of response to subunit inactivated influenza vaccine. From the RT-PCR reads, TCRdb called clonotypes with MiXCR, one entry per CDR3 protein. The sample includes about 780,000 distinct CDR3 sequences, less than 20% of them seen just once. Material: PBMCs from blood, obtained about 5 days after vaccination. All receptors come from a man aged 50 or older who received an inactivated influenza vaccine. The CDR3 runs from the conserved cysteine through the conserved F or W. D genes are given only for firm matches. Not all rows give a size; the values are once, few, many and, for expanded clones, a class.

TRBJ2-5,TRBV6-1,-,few,CASRDGLETQYF,TGTGCCAGCCGAGACGGACTCGAGACCCAGTACTTC
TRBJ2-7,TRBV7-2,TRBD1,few,CASSLQGVSSYEQYF,TGTGCCAGCAGCTTACAGGGGGTGAGCTCCTACGAGCAGTACTTC
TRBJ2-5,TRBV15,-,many,CATSRMGVRGETQYF,TGTGCCACCAGCAGAATGGGAGTGCGCGGGGAGACCCAGTACTTC
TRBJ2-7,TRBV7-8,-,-,CASSLIGGHSYEQYF,TGTGCCAGCAGCTTAATTGGGGGGCATTCCTACGAGCAGTACTTC
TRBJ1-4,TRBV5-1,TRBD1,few,CASSPSGTGGDLLFF,TGCGCCAGCAGCCCCTCCGGGACAGGGGGCGATTTACTGTTTTTT
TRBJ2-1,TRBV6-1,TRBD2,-,CASRRAGRRYNEQFF,TGTGCCAGCAGGCGAGCGGGACGACGGTACAATGAGCAGTTCTTC
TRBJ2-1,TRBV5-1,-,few,CASSLVRRGHNEQFF,TGCGCCAGCAGCTTGGTTCGGAGGGGCCACAATGAGCAGTTCTTC
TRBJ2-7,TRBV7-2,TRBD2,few,CASSLAGFWSGGISYEQYF,TGTGCCAGCAGCTTAGCGGGATTTTGGAGCGGGGGTATCTCCTACGAGCAGTACTTC
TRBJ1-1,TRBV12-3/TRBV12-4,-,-,CASSLGVPDTEAFF,TGTGCCAGCAGTCTAGGGGTTCCCGACACTGAAGCTTTCTTT
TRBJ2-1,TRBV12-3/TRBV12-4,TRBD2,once,CDSRLAGGPFEQFF,TGTGACAGCAGACTAGCGGGGGGGCCTTTTGAGCAGTTCTTC
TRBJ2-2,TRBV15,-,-,CATNARGLGAGELFF,TGTGCCACCAACGCCAGGGGATTAGGGGCCGGGGAGCTGTTTTTT
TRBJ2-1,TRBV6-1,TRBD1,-,CASRTGVDEQFF,TGTGCCAGCAGAACAGGGGTCGATGAGCAGTTCTTC
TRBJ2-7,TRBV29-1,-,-,CSVYGHGPDGQYF,TGCAGCGTTTACGGGCATGGGCCCGACGGGCAGTACTTC
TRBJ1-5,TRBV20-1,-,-,CSAEGLVNQPQHF,TGCAGTGCGGAGGGTTTGGTCAATCAGCCCCAGCATTTT
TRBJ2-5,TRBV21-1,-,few,CASSKEVGPAGGWQETQYF,TGTGCCAGCAGCAAAGAGGTCGGGCCGGCGGGGGGTTGGCAAGAGACCCAGTACTTC
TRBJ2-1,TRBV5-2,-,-,CAMGPGILGGGGFSSYNEQFF,TGTGCCATGGGCCCCGGGATCCTCGGGGGAGGCGGATTTAGCTCCTACAATGAGCAGTTCTTC
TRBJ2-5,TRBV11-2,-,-,CASSLGGQWAETQYF,TGTGCCAGCAGCTTAGGGGGACAATGGGCAGAGACCCAGTACTTC
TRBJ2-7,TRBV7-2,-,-,CASSRSRGYYEQYF,TGTGCCAGCAGCCGCTCGCGGGGATACTACGAGCAGTACTTC
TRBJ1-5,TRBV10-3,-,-,CATARGDSNQPQHF,TGTGCCACCGCTAGAGGGGATAGCAATCAGCCCCAGCATTTT
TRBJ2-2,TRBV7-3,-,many,CASSPPAGELFF,TGTGCCAGCAGCCCCCCGGCCGGGGAGCTGTTTTTT
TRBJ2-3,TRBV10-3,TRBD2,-,CAISESFKAGNTDTQYF,TGTGCCATCAGTGAGTCTTTCAAAGCGGGGAACACAGATACGCAGTATTTT
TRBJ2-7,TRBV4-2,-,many,CASSLGPLDPHF,TGTGCCAGCAGCCTTGGACCCCTAGACCCTCACTTC
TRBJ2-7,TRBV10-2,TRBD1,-,CASRGTVLYEQYF,TGCGCCAGCAGGGGGACAGTTCTCTACGAGCAGTACTTC
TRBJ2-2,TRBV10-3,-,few,CAISESGGAGELFF,TGTGCCATCAGTGAGTCAGGCGGGGCCGGGGAGCTGTTTTTT
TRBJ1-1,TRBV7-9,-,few,CASKGGDRNTEAFF,TGTGCCAGCAAAGGAGGGGATAGGAACACTGAAGCTTTCTTT
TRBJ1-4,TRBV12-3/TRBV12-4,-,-,CASSYSMEEGKLFF,TGTGCCAGCAGTTACAGCATGGAAGAGGGAAAACTGTTTTTT
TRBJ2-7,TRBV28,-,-,CASRLTGRAYEQYF,TGTGCCAGCAGGCTGACAGGTCGGGCCTACGAGCAGTACTTC
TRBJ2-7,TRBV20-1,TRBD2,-,CSALLAGYPSYEQYF,TGCAGTGCTTTACTAGCGGGGTACCCCTCCTACGAGCAGTACTTC
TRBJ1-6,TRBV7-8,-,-,CASSLGATDNSPLHF,TGTGCCAGCAGCTTAGGGGCCACTGATAATTCACCCCTCCACTTT
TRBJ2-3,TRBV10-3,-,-,CAIKASTDTQYF,TGTGCCATCAAGGCTAGCACAGATACGCAGTATTTT
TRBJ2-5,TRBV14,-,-,CASSQGVSPGTQYF,TGTGCCAGCAGCCAAGGAGTTAGCCCGGGCACCCAGTACTTC
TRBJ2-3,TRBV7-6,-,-,CASSLAPTGTQYF,TGTGCCAGCAGCTTAGCGCCGACAGGAACGCAGTATTTT
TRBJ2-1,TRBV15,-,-,CATSRETGSTYNEQFF,TGTGCCACCAGCAGGGAAACAGGGAGTACCTACAATGAGCAGTTCTTC
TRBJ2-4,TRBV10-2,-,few,CASTPDIRKNIQYF,TGCGCCAGCACTCCGGACATTAGGAAAAACATTCAGTACTTC
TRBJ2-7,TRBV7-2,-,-,CASSLGPLETYEQYF,TGTGCCAGCAGCTTGGGACCACTGGAAACCTACGAGCAGTACTTC
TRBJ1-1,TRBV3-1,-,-,CASSPSNLFLNTEAFF,TGTGCCAGCAGCCCATCGAACCTCTTTCTGAACACTGAAGCTTTCTTT
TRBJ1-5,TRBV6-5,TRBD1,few,CASSYSTARGSRQPQHF,TGTGCCAGCAGTTACTCGACGGCCAGGGGGTCGCGCCAGCCCCAGCATTTT